These 8 T cell receptor beta chains originate from one sample sequenced in a study of blood T cells in healthy people across ages (dated by TCRdb to the mid-2010s). The library relied on 5' RACE. Instrument used: Illumina HiSeq 2500. The second PCR ran for roughly 7 to 12 cycles and used a J-beta primer mix along with a sample-barcoded 5' primer. Starting from the raw public reads, TCRdb applied fastp trimming at Q25, assembled clones with MiXCR and retained in-frame beta chains. Here each entry gathers all rows of one CDR3 protein and keeps the most common genes and DNA. Across this sample there are around 1.5 million distinct CDR3 sequences, with about 31% seen only once. Approximately 10% of the sample is in the top ten clones. The sequencing input was blood. Source of these receptors: a woman younger than 45 in good health.

This clonotype has just a few counts. The chain employs TRBV4-2 and TRBJ2-3; 7 nucleotides agree with TRBD2. The germline V gene encodes CDR1 LGHNA and CDR2 YNFKEQ. V was clipped by 4 bases and J by 2 bases; unmatched bases: 12. The CDR3 runs to 17 residues. CDR3 amino acids: CASSPIGGGFTTDTQYF. As DNA, the CDR3 is TGTGCCAGCAGCCCTATTGGCGGGGGTTTTACCACAGATACGCAGTATTTT.

This clonotype has a handful of counts. The chain carries TRBV10-3 and TRBJ2-3, with D perhaps TRBD1 (5 bases). Per germline, CDR1 ENHRY and CDR2 SYGVKD. The CDR3 extends over 16 amino acids. The V gene lost 2 bases and the J gene lost 0 bases, with 12 bases spanning the gap. The CDR3 DNA reads TGTGCCATCAGTGAGCTAGACAGCCCCAGCACAGATACGCAGTATTTT. Amino acids: CAISELDSPSTDTQYF.

The sample holds a few counts of this clonotype. This chain links TRBV20-1 with TRBJ1-2, with D maybe TRBD1 (6 bases). Germline V gene data show CDR1 as DFQATT and CDR2 as SNEGSKA (reference sequence). V dropped 6 bases and J dropped 1 base, with 12 bases sitting between them. This CDR3 comprises 13 residues. CDR3 sequence reads: CSAPGAINYGYTF. Here the CDR3 DNA reads TGCAGTGCCCCGGGGGCCATTAACTATGGCTACACCTTC.

The table lists this clonotype with a few counts. The chain uses TRBV3-1 and TRBJ1-6; D gene ambiguous. This CDR3 has 14 residues. CDR1 is LGHDT and CDR2 is YNNKEL in the germline V gene (reference sequence). Trimming cost V 1 base and J 13 bases, with 14 bases left between them. CDR3 in DNA: TGTGCCAGCAGCCAAGCGGTGGCAATCTCGCCCCTCCACTTT. This sequence encodes CASSQAVAISPLHF. Combining the CDR3 with reference TRBV3-1 and TRBJ1-6 gives the whole variable domain DTAVSQTPKYLVTQMGNDKSIKCEQNLGHDTMYWYKQDSKKFLKIMFSYNNKELIINETVPNRFSPKSPDKAHLNLHINSLELGDSAVYFCASSQAVAISPLHFGNGTRLTVT.

This clonotype has only a few counts. The V and J genes are TRBV15 and TRBJ2-7; the match to TRBD1 covers 9 bases. This CDR3 is 18 amino acids long. Unmatched junction bases numbered 14, after V lost 0 bases and J lost 5 bases. The germline V gene has CDR1 LNHNV and CDR2 YYDKDF (reference sequence). The CDR3 protein is CATSRDTDKWDRDHEQYF. The CDR3 DNA reads TGTGCCACCAGCAGAGATACTGATAAGTGGGACAGGGACCACGAGCAGTACTTC.

This clonotype was recorded a few times. The rearrangement uses TRBV20-1 and TRBJ2-3, with TRBD2 as a possible D gene (6 bases). This CDR3 comprises 13 residues. Trimming pared 5 bases from V and 6 bases from J, leaving 15 bases between. The germline gives CDR1 DFQATT, CDR2 SNEGSKA (reference sequence). The CDR3 loop is CSAATHRGDTQYF. The CDR3 nucleotides read TGCAGTGCTGCTACCCATCGGGGGGATACGCAGTATTTT.

This clonotype was seen only a few times. The chain employs TRBV25-1 and TRBJ2-5; unclear D gene. CDR3 length: 13 amino acids. V was shortened by 6 bases and J by 3 bases, with 11 bases between the two germline ends. Germline lookup yields CDR1 MGHDK and CDR2 SYGVNS. CDR3 sequence reads: CASRMPAKETQYF. The CDR3 coding sequence is TGTGCCAGCAGGATGCCAGCCAAAGAGACCCAGTACTTC.

V usage is TRBV30 and J usage is TRBJ2-7, with D uncertain. Per the germline V gene, CDR1 is GTSNPN and CDR2 is SVGIG (reference sequence). The length of the CDR3 is 14 residues. V lost 2 bases, J lost 6 bases, and 17 bases lay in between. DNA of the CDR3: TGTGCCTGGAGTCCCCGGATCGTCCTCGGCGAGCAGTACTTC. It translates to CAWSPRIVLGEQYF.